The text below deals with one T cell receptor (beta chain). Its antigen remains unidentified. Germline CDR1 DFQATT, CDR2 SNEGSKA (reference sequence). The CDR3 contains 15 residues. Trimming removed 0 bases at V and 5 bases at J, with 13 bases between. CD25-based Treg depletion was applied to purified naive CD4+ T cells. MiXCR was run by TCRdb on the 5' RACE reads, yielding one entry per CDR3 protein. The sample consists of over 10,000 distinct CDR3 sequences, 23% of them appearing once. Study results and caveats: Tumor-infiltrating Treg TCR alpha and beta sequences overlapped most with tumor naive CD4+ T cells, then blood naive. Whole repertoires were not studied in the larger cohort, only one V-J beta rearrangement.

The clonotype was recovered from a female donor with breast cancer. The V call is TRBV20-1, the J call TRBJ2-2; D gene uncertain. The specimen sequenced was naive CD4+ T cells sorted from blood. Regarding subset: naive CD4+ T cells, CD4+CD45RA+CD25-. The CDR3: CSARDSRKGTGELFF. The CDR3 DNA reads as TGCAGTGCTAGAGATTCCAGGAAGGGTACCGGGGAGCTGTTTTTT.